A selection of T cell receptor beta chains follows, all from one sample in a study of identical twins. One entry per CDR3 protein results from TCRdb running MiXCR on the 5' RACE reads. This table has around 550,000 distinct CDR3 sequences, about 15% appearing once. These data were also reused for a study on yellow fever vaccine responses in identical twins.

The sequencing sample was made of CD4+ T cells sorted from blood. These receptors all come from a woman between 18 and 30 years old in good health. CDR3s include the opening cysteine and the closing phenylalanine or tryptophan. D genes are given only for firm matches. A clone size is listed for some rows: how often the clone was seen (once, few, many), or a class if it is expanded.

clone_size d_call j_call v_call cdr3_aa cdr3_nt
many . TRBJ2-1 TRBV6-1 CASRARDHEGVFF TGTGCCAGCAGAGCACGGGATCACGAGGGTGTCTTCTTC
few . TRBJ2-6 TRBV6-1 CASSGPQGRAGANVLTF TGTGCCAGCAGTGGTCCGCAGGGAAGAGCTGGGGCCAACGTCCTGACTTTC
few . TRBJ2-7 TRBV6-2/TRBV6-3 CASSYSGQSYEQYF TGTGCCAGCAGTTACTCGGGTCAGAGCTACGAGCAGTACTTC
few . TRBJ2-1 TRBV24-1 CATSESIRGNNNEQFF TGTGCCACCAGTGAGTCTATTCGCGGGAATAACAATGAGCAGTTCTTC
many TRBD1 TRBJ2-3 TRBV10-3 CAIIQGSPDTQYF TGTGCCATCATACAGGGGTCCCCAGATACGCAGTATTTT
. . TRBJ2-7 TRBV2 CASRPGNYEQYF TGTGCCAGCAGACCAGGGAACTACGAGCAGTACTTC
few TRBD2 TRBJ2-3 TRBV10-3 CAISSLSGGAADTQYF TGTGCCATCAGTTCACTTAGCGGGGGGGCCGCAGATACGCAGTATTTT
few . TRBJ1-1 TRBV12-3/TRBV12-4 CASSRGGSTEAFF TGTGCCAGCAGCCGAGGGGGGAGCACTGAAGCTTTCTTT
few . TRBJ1-2 TRBV5-1 CASSFGVDGYTF TGCGCCAGCAGCTTTGGGGTCGATGGCTACACCTTC
few TRBD2 TRBJ2-4 TRBV28 CASSPSGVGNIQYF TGTGCCAGCTCACCGAGCGGGGTAGGAAACATTCAGTACTTC
many TRBD2 TRBJ2-1 TRBV7-3 CASSLTGGNEQFF TGTGCCAGCAGCTTAACCGGGGGGAATGAGCAGTTCTTC
many . TRBJ2-4 TRBV19 CASSIFSTVSTMSKNIQYF TGTGCCAGTAGTATATTTTCTACCGTGTCTACGATGTCCAAAAACATTCAGTACTTC
. . TRBJ1-4 TRBV2 CASRGEIITNEKLFF TGTGCCAGCAGGGGCGAGATCATAACTAATGAAAAACTGTTTTTT
few . TRBJ2-3 TRBV7-2 CASSLAGRGYF TGTGCCAGCAGCTTAGCGGGACGGGGATATTTT
many . TRBJ2-5 TRBV15 CATSAYRETQYF TGTGCCACCAGCGCCTACCGTGAGACCCAGTACTTC
many . TRBJ2-3 TRBV7-2 CASKIVAKDTQYF TGTGCCAGCAAAATTGTAGCGAAAGATACGCAGTATTTT